Following are 20 T cell receptor beta chains from one sample sequenced in a study of cytomegalovirus exposure and HLA in healthy donors. The PCR had 60 Vbeta and 13 Jbeta primers. Data came from immunoSEQ multiplex PCR; TCRdb stores just in-frame clones and leaves some out. The sample lists approximately 180,000 clones, about 81% occurring once. The sample comprised PBMCs. All receptors derive from a woman aged 25 to 39 in good health and CMV-seronegative.

The chain links TRBV4-3 to TRBJ2-7, with D possibly matching TRBD1 (6 bases). V was pared by 3 bases and J by 7 bases, with 19 bases between. The CDR3 extends over 15 amino acids. From germline, CDR1 is LGHNA and CDR2 YSLEER. The CDR3 spells CASSQESRGDREQYF. CDR3 sequence (DNA): TGCGCCAGCAGCCAGGAATCCAGGGGCGATCGGGAGCAGTACTTC.

This chain connects TRBV28 to TRBJ1-1, with D perhaps TRBD1 (5 bases). V lost 3 bases and J 7 bases, leaving 6 bases between the germline ends. The germline gives CDR1 MDHEN, CDR2 SYDVKM. The CDR3 contains 11 residues. The CDR3 loop is CASSLGGEAFF. The CDR3, as DNA: TGTGCCAGCAGTTTGGGGGGTGAAGCTTTCTTT.

The J gene is TRBJ1-4, the V gene TRBV29-1; no firm D call. Germline V gene sequence: CDR1 SQVTM, CDR2 ANQGSEA. Deletions cut 4 bases from V and 0 bases from J, with 9 bases between. The CDR3 covers 14 residues. The CDR3 here is CSVGSGATNEKLFF. In nucleotides, the CDR3 is TGCAGCGTTGGGTCCGGGGCAACTAATGAAAAACTGTTTTTT.

This clone was found a few times. The chain combines TRBV6-4 with TRBJ1-5, with D unresolved. Between the trimmed V and J ends, which lost 6 bases and 5 bases, there was a span of 11 bases. This CDR3 contains 13 residues. Germline assignment: CDR1 MRHNA and CDR2 SNTAGT. CDR3 sequence: CASSVTEYQPQHF. The CDR3 nucleotides read TGTGCCAGCAGCGTTACAGAATATCAGCCCCAGCATTTT.

This chain uses TRBV5-1 with TRBJ2-7, with 8 bases identical to TRBD1. The V gene's germline CDR1 is SGHRS and CDR2 YFSETQ. The CDR3 contains 14 residues. Trimming took 2 bases from V and 5 from J; bases not matched to a gene: 6. CDR3 sequence (DNA): TGCGCCAGCAGCTTCCGGACAGGGAGCCACGAGCAGTACTTC. Protein sequence: CASSFRTGSHEQYF. The full variable domain, with the rest looked up from reference TRBV5-1 and TRBJ2-7, is KAGVTQTPRYLIKTRGQQVTLSCSPISGHRSVSWYQQTPGQGLQFLFEYFSETQRNKGNFPGRFSGRQFSNSRSEMNVSTLELGDSALYLCASSFRTGSHEQYFGPGTRLTVT.

J is TRBJ1-3 and V is TRBV5-1, with 7 bases identical to TRBD1. This CDR3 comprises 17 residues. Losses at the gene ends were 0 bases for V and 0 bases for J; bases not matched to a gene: 6. CDR1 and CDR2 from the germline V gene are SGHRS and YFSETQ. The CDR3: CASSLGPQGDSGNTIYF. Written as DNA, the CDR3 is TGCGCCAGCAGCTTGGGACCTCAGGGGGACTCTGGAAACACCATATATTTT.

V gene TRBV7-2 combines with J gene TRBJ2-6; 7 nucleotides align to TRBD2. There are 16 residues in the CDR3. The V gene end was trimmed by 0 bases and the J gene end by 2 bases; junction bases not matched to a gene: 1. Germline CDR1 reads SGHTA; CDR2 reads FQGNSA. CDR3 DNA sequence: TGTGCCAGCAGCTTAGCGGGAGGGGCTGGGGCCAACGTCCTGACTTTC. This codes for CASSLAGGAGANVLTF.

This clone was recorded a few times. This chain links TRBV7-6 with TRBJ2-3; TRBD2 matches 11 bases. Looked up from germline, CDR1 is SGHVS and CDR2 is FNYEAQ. The CDR3 has 17 residues. V was clipped by 3 bases and J by 0 bases; unmatched bases: 5. CDR3 residues: CASSLYLAGGSTDTQYF. The CDR3 coding sequence is TGTGCCAGCAGCTTGTATCTAGCGGGAGGAAGCACAGATACGCAGTATTTT. Full variable domain (missing parts from reference TRBV7-6 and TRBJ2-3): GAGVSQSPRYKVTKRGQDVALRCDPISGHVSLYWYRQALGQGPEFLTYFNYEAQQDKSGLPNDRFSAERPEGSISTLTIQRTEQRDSAMYRCASSLYLAGGSTDTQYFGPGTRLTVL.

This clone was observed a handful of times. The gene calls are TRBV5-1 and TRBJ2-7; D might be TRBD1 (6 bases). The ends were cut back, 4 bases at V and 0 bases at J, with 23 bases in the middle. The CDR3 is made up of 18 amino acids. Germline V gene data show CDR1 as SGHRS and CDR2 as YFSETQ. The CDR3 nucleotides are TGCGCCAGCAGCCCTTTCCTACCCGCCGGGACACGCTCCTACGAGCAGTACTTC. Translating gives CASSPFLPAGTRSYEQYF.

The J gene is TRBJ2-3, the V gene TRBV29-1; the D gene is possibly TRBD1 (5 bases). V gave up 6 bases and J gave up 1 base, with 38 bases separating them. Germline V gene data show CDR1 as SQVTM and CDR2 as ANQGSEA. The CDR3 runs to 22 residues. The chain's CDR3 is CSVRSSVNESKGFVQGTDTQYF. DNA of the CDR3: TGCAGCGTACGCTCCTCCGTGAATGAGTCTAAGGGGTTTGTTCAGGGCACAGATACGCAGTATTTT.

The chain couples TRBV16 to TRBJ2-7; 7 nucleotides line up with TRBD1. The CDR3 has 15 amino acids. The germline V gene encodes CDR1 KGHSY and CDR2 FQNENV. V shed 1 base and J 2 bases; nucleotides not matched to a gene: 5. The DNA of the CDR3 is TGTGCCAGCAGCCAATTGGCGACAGGGACCTACGAGCAGTACTTC. This encodes CASSQLATGTYEQYF.

The chain joins TRBV21-1 to TRBJ1-1; no DNA check was done on the table's D call, TRBD1. TRBV21-1 is assigned pseudogene status. CDR3 length: 17 amino acids. CDR3 sequence: CASSKERARTVPLWSFF. The DNA for the CDR3 is TGTGCCAGCAGCAAAGAAAGGGCGAGGACAGTCCCACTTTGGTCTTTTTTT.

The rearrangement uses TRBV10-1 and TRBJ1-2; D gene uncertain. V shed 0 bases and J shed 8 bases, with 10 bases lying between them. CDR1 WNHNN and CDR2 SYGVQD come from the germline V gene (reference sequence). The CDR3 covers 13 residues. The CDR3: CASSESSSAGYTF. The CDR3 DNA reads TGCGCCAGCAGTGAGTCTAGCTCTGCCGGCTACACCTTC.

The DNA for the CDR3 is TGTGCCAGCAGCCGTGGACAGGCACCGAACACCGGGGAGCTGTTTTTT. This gives the protein CASSRGQAPNTGELFF. The V gene is TRBV5-4, the J gene TRBJ2-2, with 7 bases fitting TRBD1. Germline-derived CDR1 and CDR2 are SGHNT and YYREEE (reference sequence). The CDR3 is 16 amino acids. Germline trimming cut 4 bases from V and 0 bases from J; bases unmatched to any gene: 6.

This clone was detected only once. The genes are TRBV6-6 and TRBJ1-5; 10 bases align to TRBD1. Germline V gene data show CDR1 as MNHNY and CDR2 as SVGAGI (reference sequence). The CDR3 sequence is 14 residues long. The V and J ends lost 6 bases and 6 bases, in that order; junction bases with no gene match: 5. CDR3 bases: TGTGCCAGCAGCCCGGGACAGGGGTTTCAGCCCCAGCATTTT. It codes for CASSPGQGFQPQHF.

This clone was found once. The chain combines TRBV5-1 with TRBJ2-5; D call uncertain. In germline, CDR1 is SGHRS, CDR2 YFSETQ. The CDR3 runs to 13 residues. V was clipped by 0 bases and J by 4 bases, with 7 bases between them. As DNA, the CDR3 is TGCGCCAGCAGCTTGGCCCCCGGAGAGACCCAGTACTTC. It yields the protein CASSLAPGETQYF.

This clone was counted a few times. J is TRBJ2-2 and V is TRBV7-2, with a tentative D call TRBD2 (6 bases). Germline assignment: CDR1 SGHTA and CDR2 FQGNSA. Trimming took 6 bases from V and 5 from J, leaving 16 bases between them. The CDR3 runs to 15 residues. The CDR3 reads CASRLGGEGTGELFF. The DNA of the CDR3 is TGTGCCAGCAGGCTGGGCGGGGAAGGGACCGGGGAGCTGTTTTTT.

In its sample, this clone was seen a few times. The CDR3 is CASTPGSGTIYEQYF. CDR3 bases: TGTGCCAGCACCCCGGGTAGCGGGACAATCTACGAGCAGTACTTC. V usage is TRBV25-1 and J usage is TRBJ2-7; 8 bases map to TRBD2. Germline CDR1 reads MGHDK; CDR2 reads SYGVNS. V trimming: 7 bases; J trimming: 3 bases; junction bases outside the gene matches: 11. CDR3 length: 15 residues.

This chain connects TRBV10-3 to TRBJ1-1; 7 bases are a match to TRBD1. The V and J ends lost 8 bases and 3 bases, in that order; junction bases with no gene match: 9. The CDR3 loop spans 14 amino acids. CDR1 is ENHRY and CDR2 is SYGVKD in the germline V gene. In nucleotides, the CDR3 is TGTGCCATCGGTAAGGGGGCGGTGGACACTGAAGCTTTCTTT. This codes for CAIGKGAVDTEAFF.

The CDR3 DNA sequence: TGTGCCAGCAGGGTAGCGGGGCCTTACGAGCAGTACTTC. It codes for CASRVAGPYEQYF. The J gene is TRBJ2-7, the V gene TRBV28; the match to TRBD2 covers 8 bases. The CDR3 is 13 amino acids. In germline, CDR1 is MDHEN, CDR2 SYDVKM. Germline trimming cut 6 bases from V and 4 bases from J; bases unmatched to any gene: 5.